This TCR beta chain was sequenced during a study of graft-versus-host responses after intestinal transplantation. Study background: All of the recipients had induction that used anti-thymocyte globulin, then tacrolimus and steroids for about 3 years. General observations from the study: Early post-transplant HvG declines were associated with peak circulating GvH clone levels.

Assay used: immunoSEQ multiplex PCR; TCRdb lists only in-frame clones, some missing. The sample carries over 100,000 clones, over 80% recorded once. Turning to this clone: Its antigen is currently unknown.

This TCR was sampled from a human donor who received an intestinal transplant. The sequencing here drew on unstimulated CD4+ T cells sorted from spleen or lymph node cells, taken before intestinal transplant.

This CDR3 is CASSPHYTGELFF. CDR3 in DNA: TGCGCCAGCAGCCCACACTACACCGGGGAGCTGTTTTTT. The chain recombines TRBV10-2 with TRBJ2-2; the D is unclear. The CDR3 contains 13 residues. Trimming left V 6 bases short and J 3 bases short, with 8 bases between. CDR1 is WSHSY and CDR2 is SAAADI in the germline V gene.